Listed below are T cell receptor beta chains from one sample, sequenced in a study of neurological immune-mediated disorders. TCRdb reprocessed the 5' RACE reads via MiXCR and lists one record per CDR3 protein. The data contain 52,000 or so distinct CDR3 sequences, under 4.5% of them singletons. What was sequenced was CD4+ T cells from blood. All receptors derive from a middle-aged woman with multiple sclerosis. The CDR3 runs from the conserved cysteine through the conserved F or W. Each record gives: D gene, CDR3 length, V gene, J gene, CDR3 protein. A D gene is named only where the DNA matches it firmly.

D: NA; length: 14; V: TRBV18; J: TRBJ1-3; CDR3: CASSSGFSGNTIYF
D: NA; length: 14; V: TRBV10-3; J: TRBJ2-7; CDR3: CAISEPLSSYEQYF
D: NA; length: 15; V: TRBV19; J: TRBJ1-1; CDR3: CASSIAPGLNTEAFF
D: TRBD1; length: 15; V: TRBV12-5; J: TRBJ1-1; CDR3: CASGFLGQGDGEAFF
D: TRBD1; length: 16; V: TRBV5-6; J: TRBJ2-7; CDR3: CASSLGMGQTSYEQYF
D: NA; length: 14; V: TRBV6-5; J: TRBJ2-7; CDR3: CASSRQGTTYEQYF
D: NA; length: 14; V: TRBV6-1; J: TRBJ1-6; CDR3: CASTRSSYNSPLHF
D: NA; length: 14; V: TRBV4-1; J: TRBJ1-5; CDR3: CASSHPDSYQPQHF
D: NA; length: 17; V: TRBV4-1; J: TRBJ2-1; CDR3: CASSQSVTHNTYNEQFF
D: NA; length: 17; V: TRBV10-3; J: TRBJ1-5; CDR3: CAISESGGARLNQPQHF
D: TRBD1; length: 16; V: TRBV4-1; J: TRBJ1-6; CDR3: CASSQVPTGENSPLHF
D: NA; length: 17; V: TRBV11-2; J: TRBJ2-1; CDR3: CASSQEKRLHSYNEQFF
D: TRBD2; length: 16; V: TRBV20-1; J: TRBJ2-1; CDR3: CSARDRLRGGSNEQFF
D: NA; length: 13; V: TRBV4-1; J: TRBJ2-1; CDR3: CASSPTWAGTSFF
D: NA; length: 11; V: TRBV20-1; J: TRBJ1-2; CDR3: CSAKRGYGYTF
D: TRBD2; length: 14; V: TRBV7-3; J: TRBJ2-7; CDR3: CASSPRAGEYEQYF
D: TRBD2; length: 18; V: TRBV9; J: TRBJ2-3; CDR3: CASSPGLAGVSSTDTQYF
D: NA; length: 12; V: TRBV9; J: TRBJ2-1; CDR3: CASSSGLSEQFF
D: NA; length: 14; V: TRBV7-2; J: TRBJ2-2; CDR3: CASSINRVTGELFF
D: TRBD2; length: 15; V: TRBV11-2; J: TRBJ2-1; CDR3: CASSLRLAGKGEQFF
D: NA; length: 15; V: TRBV20-1; J: TRBJ1-6; CDR3: CSAILRGLGNSPLHF
D: TRBD1; length: 14; V: TRBV11-2; J: TRBJ1-2; CDR3: CASSYGTVNYGYTF
D: NA; length: 16; V: TRBV27; J: TRBJ2-2; CDR3: CASSWGRGRGTGELFF